The subject of this entry is one T cell receptor (beta chain). The CDR3 has 15 amino acids. Germline loops: CDR1 LNHDA, CDR2 SQIVND (reference sequence). Trimming took off 3 bases at V and 1 base at J, with 11 bases between the two ends. Sequenced by immunoSEQ multiplex PCR; TCRdb stores in-frame clones only, minus some. The sample yields 4,000 to 5,000 clones, about 20% seen once. The data were obtained in a study of sequential checkpoint blockade in melanoma. The treatment here: randomized to nivolumab then ipilimumab (arm A) or the reverse (arm B). V and J are TRBV19 and TRBJ2-3; D may be TRBD2 (6 bases). This receptor was identified in a human donor with melanoma. Sequencing was performed on tumor tissue (inferred from file names), taken from a patient given nivolumab and ipilimumab in sequence. The CDR3 region is CASSIRGDGTDTQYF. CDR3 nucleotides: TGTGCCAGTAGTATTCGCGGGGACGGCACAGATACGCAGTATTTT.